The T cell receptor beta chain described here comes from a study of shared T cell receptors in the human thymus. Per germline, CDR1 MGHRA and CDR2 YSYEKL. There are 17 residues in the CDR3. Trimming removed 4 bases at V and 0 bases at J, with 18 bases between. Only in-frame clones appear in the TCRdb table, and some are missing; sequencing was by immunoSEQ multiplex PCR. The sample lists about 380,000 clones; 85% to 95% were seen once. Material for sequencing was thymocytes. The TCR comes from a human donor. The gene calls are TRBV4-1 and TRBJ1-1; D unresolved. CDR3 DNA sequence: TGCGCCAGCAGCCTGGGCAGAGTGTGGACTGTGAACACTGAAGCTTTCTTT. This translates into CASSLGRVWTVNTEAFF.